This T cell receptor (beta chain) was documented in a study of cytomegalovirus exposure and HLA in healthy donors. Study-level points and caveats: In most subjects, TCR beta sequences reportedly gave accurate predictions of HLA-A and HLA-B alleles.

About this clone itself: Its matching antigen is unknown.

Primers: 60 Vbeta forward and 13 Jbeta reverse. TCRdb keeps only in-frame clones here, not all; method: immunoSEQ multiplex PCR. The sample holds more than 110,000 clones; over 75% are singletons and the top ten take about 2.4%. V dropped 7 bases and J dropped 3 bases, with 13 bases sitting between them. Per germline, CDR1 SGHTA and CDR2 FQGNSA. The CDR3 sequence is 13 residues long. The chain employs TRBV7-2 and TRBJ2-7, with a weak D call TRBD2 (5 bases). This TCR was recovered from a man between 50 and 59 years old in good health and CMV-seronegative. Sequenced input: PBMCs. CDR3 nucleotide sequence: TGTGCCAGCAACCCCGGACGGGACTACGAGCAGTACTTC. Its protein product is CASNPGRDYEQYF.